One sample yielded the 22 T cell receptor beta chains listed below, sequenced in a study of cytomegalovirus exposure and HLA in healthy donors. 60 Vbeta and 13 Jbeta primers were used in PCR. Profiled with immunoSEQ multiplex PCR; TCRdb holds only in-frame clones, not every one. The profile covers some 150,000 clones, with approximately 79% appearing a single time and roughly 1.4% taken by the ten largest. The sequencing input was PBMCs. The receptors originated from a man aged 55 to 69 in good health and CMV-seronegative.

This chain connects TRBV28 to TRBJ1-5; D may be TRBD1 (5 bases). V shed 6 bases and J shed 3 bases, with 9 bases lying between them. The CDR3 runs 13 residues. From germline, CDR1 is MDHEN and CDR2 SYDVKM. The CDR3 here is CASRQGNNQPQHF. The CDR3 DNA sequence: TGTGCCAGCAGGCAGGGCAACAATCAGCCCCAGCATTTT. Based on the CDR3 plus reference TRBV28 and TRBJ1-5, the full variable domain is DVKVTQSSRYLVKRTGEKVFLECVQDMDHENMFWYRQDPGLGLRLIYFSYDVKMKEKGDIPEGYSVSREKKERFSLILESASTNQTSMYLCASRQGNNQPQHFGDGTRLSIL.

The CDR3 protein is CASNAALQETQYF. For the CDR3, the DNA is TGTGCCAGCAACGCAGCACTACAAGAGACCCAGTACTTC. The chain links TRBV7-2 to TRBJ2-5; D uncertain. The CDR3 is made up of 13 amino acids. V was cut by 7 bases and J by 2 bases, with 11 bases left in between. CDR1 and CDR2 (germline): SGHTA, FQGNSA. The full variable domain, completed using reference TRBV7-2 and TRBJ2-5, is GAGVSQSPSNKVTEKGKDVELRCDPISGHTALYWYRQSLGQGLEFLIYFQGNSAPDKSGLPSDRFSAERTGGSVSTLTIQRTQQEDSAVYLCASNAALQETQYFGPGTRLLVL.

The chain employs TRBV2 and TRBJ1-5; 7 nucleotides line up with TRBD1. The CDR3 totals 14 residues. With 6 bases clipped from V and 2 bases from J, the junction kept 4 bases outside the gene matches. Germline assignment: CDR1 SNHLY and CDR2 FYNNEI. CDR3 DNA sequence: TGTGCCAGCAGAATGACAGGGCGCAATCAGCCCCAGCATTTT. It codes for CASRMTGRNQPQHF. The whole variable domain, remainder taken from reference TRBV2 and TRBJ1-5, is EPEVTQTPSHQVTQMGQEVILRCVPISNHLYFYWYRQILGQKVEFLVSFYNNEISEKSEIFDDQFSVERPDGSNFTLKIRSTKLEDSAMYFCASRMTGRNQPQHFGDGTRLSIL.

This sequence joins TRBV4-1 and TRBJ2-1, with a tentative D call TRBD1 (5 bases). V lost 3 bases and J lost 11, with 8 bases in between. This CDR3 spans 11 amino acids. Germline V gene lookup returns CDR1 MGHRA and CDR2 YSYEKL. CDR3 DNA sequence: TGCGCCAGCAGCCAGGGGCACCAGCAGTTCTTC. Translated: CASSQGHQQFF.

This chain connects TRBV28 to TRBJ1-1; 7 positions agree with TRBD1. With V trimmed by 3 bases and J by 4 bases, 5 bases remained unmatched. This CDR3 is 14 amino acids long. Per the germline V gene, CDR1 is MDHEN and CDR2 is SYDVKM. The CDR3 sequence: CASSLPGGSTEAFF. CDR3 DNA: TGTGCCAGCAGTTTGCCAGGGGGGAGCACTGAAGCTTTCTTT.

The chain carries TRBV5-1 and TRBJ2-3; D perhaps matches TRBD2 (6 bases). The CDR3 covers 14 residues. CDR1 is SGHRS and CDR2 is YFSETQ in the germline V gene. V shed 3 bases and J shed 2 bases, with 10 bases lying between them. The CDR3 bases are TGCGCCAGCAGCTCCGGAGGGGCCACAGATACGCAGTATTTT. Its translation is CASSSGGATDTQYF.

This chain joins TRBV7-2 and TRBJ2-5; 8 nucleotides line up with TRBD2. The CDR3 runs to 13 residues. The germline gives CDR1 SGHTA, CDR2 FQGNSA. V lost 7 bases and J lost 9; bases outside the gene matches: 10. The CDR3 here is CASTPGLGGSQYF. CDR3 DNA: TGTGCCAGCACTCCGGGACTAGGTGGGTCCCAGTACTTC.

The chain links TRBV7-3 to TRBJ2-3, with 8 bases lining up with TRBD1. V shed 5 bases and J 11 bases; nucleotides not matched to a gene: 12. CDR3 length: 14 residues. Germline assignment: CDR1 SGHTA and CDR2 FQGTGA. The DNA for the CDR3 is TGTGCCAGCAGCCCCCACAGGGGGTCGGAGGGGCAGTATTTT. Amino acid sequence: CASSPHRGSEGQYF.

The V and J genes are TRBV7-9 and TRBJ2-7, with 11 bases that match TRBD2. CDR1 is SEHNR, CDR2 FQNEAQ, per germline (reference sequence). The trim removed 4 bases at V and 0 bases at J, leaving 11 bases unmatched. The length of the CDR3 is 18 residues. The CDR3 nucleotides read TGTGCCAGCAGCTCAAGAGCTAGCGGGGGGTCTAGCTCCTACGAGCAGTACTTC. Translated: CASSSRASGGSSSYEQYF.

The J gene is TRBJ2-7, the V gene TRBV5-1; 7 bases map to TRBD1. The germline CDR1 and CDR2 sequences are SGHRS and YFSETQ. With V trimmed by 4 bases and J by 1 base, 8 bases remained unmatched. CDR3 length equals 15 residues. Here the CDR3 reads CASSLDRDRSYEQYF. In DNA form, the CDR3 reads TGCGCCAGCAGCCTCGACAGGGATAGGTCCTACGAGCAGTACTTC.

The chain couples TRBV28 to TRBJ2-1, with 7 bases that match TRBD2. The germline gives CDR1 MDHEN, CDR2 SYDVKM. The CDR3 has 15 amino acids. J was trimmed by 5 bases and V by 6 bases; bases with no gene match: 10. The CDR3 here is CASRGSGIGHNEQFF. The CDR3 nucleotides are TGTGCCAGCAGGGGGAGCGGGATAGGACACAATGAGCAGTTCTTC.

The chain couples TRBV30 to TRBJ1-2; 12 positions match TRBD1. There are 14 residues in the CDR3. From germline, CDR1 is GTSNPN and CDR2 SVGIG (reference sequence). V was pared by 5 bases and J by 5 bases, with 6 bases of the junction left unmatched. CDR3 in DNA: TGTGCCTGGGCCGGGACAGGGGGCCAGTATGGCTACACCTTC. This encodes CAWAGTGGQYGYTF.

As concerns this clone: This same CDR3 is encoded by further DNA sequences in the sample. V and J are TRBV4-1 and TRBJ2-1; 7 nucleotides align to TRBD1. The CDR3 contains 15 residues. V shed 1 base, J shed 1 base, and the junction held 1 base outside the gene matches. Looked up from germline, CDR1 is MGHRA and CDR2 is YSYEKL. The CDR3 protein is CASSQGQGSYNEQFF. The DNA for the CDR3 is TGCGCCAGCAGCCAAGGACAGGGTTCCTACAATGAGCAGTTCTTC.

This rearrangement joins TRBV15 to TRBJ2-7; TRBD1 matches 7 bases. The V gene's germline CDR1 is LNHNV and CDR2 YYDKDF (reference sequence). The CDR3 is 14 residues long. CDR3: CATAWDSDSYEQYF. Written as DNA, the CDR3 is TGTGCAACGGCCTGGGACAGCGATTCCTACGAGCAGTACTTC.

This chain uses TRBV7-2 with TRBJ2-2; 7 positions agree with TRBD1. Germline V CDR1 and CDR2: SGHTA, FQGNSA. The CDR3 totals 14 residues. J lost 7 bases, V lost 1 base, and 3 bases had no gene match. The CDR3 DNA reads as TGTGCCAGCAGCTTAGTAGGGGGCGGCGGGGAGCTGTTTTTT. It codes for CASSLVGGGGELFF.

CDR3 loop: CASSLARGAEKLFF. DNA of the CDR3: TGTGCCAGCAGCTTAGCTCGGGGGGCAGAAAAACTGTTTTTT. The chain combines TRBV7-2 with TRBJ1-4; TRBD1 might be the D (6 bases). This CDR3 region has 14 residues. Germline values: CDR1 SGHTA, CDR2 FQGNSA. Trimming cost V 0 bases and J 8 bases, with 10 bases left between them.

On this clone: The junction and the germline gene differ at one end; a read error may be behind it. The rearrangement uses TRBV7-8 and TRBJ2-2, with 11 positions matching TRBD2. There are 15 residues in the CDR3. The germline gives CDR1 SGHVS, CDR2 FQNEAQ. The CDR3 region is CVSRGLAVNTGELFF. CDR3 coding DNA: TGCGTAAGCCGGGGACTAGCGGTAAACACCGGGGAGCTGTTTTTT.

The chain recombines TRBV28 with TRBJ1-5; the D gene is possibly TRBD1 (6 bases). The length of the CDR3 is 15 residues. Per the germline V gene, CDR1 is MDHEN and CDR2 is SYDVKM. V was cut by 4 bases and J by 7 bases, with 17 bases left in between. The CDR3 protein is CASSSGLGARQPQHF. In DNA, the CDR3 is TGTGCCAGCAGTTCAGGTTTGGGGGCTCGACAGCCCCAGCATTTT.

CDR3 protein: CASSQVPGGQGIKNGYTF. CDR3 coding DNA: TGCGCCAGCAGCCAAGTCCCCGGGGGGCAGGGGATCAAGAATGGCTACACCTTC. The chain recombines TRBV4-1 with TRBJ1-2; tentative D call: TRBD1 (6 bases). Germline V gene data show CDR1 as MGHRA and CDR2 as YSYEKL. Trimming removed 1 base from V and 6 bases from J, with 24 bases in between. This CDR3 contains 18 residues.

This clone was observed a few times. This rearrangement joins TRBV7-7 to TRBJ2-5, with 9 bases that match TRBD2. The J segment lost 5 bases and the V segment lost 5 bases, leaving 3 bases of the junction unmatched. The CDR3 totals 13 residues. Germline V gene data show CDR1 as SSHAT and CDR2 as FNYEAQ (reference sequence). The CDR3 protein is CASSHGLAETQYF. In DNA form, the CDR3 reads TGTGCCAGCAGCCATGGACTAGCGGAGACCCAGTACTTC.

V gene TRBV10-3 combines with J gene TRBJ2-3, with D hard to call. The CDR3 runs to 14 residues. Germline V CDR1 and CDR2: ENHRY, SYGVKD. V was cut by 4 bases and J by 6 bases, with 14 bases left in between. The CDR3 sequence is CAISAGEASDTQYF. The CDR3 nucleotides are TGTGCCATCAGTGCCGGCGAGGCCTCGGATACGCAGTATTTT.

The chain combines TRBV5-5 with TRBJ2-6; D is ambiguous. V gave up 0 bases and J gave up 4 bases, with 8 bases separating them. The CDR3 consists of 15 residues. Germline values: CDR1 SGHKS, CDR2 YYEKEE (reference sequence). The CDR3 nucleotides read TGTGCCAGCAGCTTGGGCGGTTTAGGGGCCAACGTCCTGACTTTC. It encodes CASSLGGLGANVLTF. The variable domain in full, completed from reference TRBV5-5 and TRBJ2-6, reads DAGVTQSPTHLIKTRGQQVTLRCSPISGHKSVSWYQQVLGQGPQFIFQYYEKEERGRGNFPDRFSARQFPNYSSELNVNALLLGDSALYLCASSLGGLGANVLTFGAGSRLTVL.